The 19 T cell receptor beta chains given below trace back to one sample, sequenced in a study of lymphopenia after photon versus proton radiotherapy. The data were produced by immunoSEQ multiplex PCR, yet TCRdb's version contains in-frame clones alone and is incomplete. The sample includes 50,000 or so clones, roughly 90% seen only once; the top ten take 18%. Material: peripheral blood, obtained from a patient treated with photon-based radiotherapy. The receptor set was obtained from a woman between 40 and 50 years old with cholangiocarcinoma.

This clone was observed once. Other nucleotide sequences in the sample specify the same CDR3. The CDR3 sequence is CAWSAPRTEAFF. The CDR3 DNA reads as TGTGCCTGGAGTGCACCCCGGACTGAAGCTTTCTTT. V is TRBV30 and J is TRBJ1-1; D gene uncertain. Germline loops: CDR1 GTSNPN, CDR2 SVGIG (reference sequence). Trimming shortened V by 1 base and J by 5 bases, and 8 bases separated the two germline ends. This CDR3 contains 12 residues.

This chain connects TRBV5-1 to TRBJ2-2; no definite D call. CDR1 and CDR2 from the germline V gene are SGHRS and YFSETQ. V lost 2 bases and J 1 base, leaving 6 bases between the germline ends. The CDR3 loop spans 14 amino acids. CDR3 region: CASSLRLNTGELFF. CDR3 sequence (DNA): TGCGCCAGCAGCTTAAGGCTGAACACCGGGGAGCTGTTTTTT.

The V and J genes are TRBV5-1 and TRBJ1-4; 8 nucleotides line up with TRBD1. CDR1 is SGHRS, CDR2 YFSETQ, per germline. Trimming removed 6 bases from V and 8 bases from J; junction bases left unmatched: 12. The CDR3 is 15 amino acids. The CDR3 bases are TGCGCCAGCACCGGAGGACAGGGCTTTAGGGAAAAACTGTTTTTT. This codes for CASTGGQGFREKLFF.

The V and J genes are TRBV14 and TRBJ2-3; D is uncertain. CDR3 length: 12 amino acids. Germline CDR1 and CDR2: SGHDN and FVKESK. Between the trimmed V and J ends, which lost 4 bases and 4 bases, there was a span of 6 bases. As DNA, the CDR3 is TGTGCCAGCAGCCCGGGCGCAGATACGCAGTATTTT. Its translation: CASSPGADTQYF.

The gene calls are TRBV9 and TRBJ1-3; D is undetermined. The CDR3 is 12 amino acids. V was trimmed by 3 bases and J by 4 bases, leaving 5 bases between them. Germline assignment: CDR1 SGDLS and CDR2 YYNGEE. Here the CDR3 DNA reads TGTGCCAGCAGCGCCCAGGGAAACACCATATATTTT. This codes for CASSAQGNTIYF.

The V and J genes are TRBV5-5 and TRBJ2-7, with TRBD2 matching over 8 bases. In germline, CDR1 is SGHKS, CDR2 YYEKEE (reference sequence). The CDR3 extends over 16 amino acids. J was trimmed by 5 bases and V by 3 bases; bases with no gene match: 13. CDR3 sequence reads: CASSYRSGGARDEQYF. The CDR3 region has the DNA TGTGCCAGCAGCTACCGGTCGGGAGGGGCGCGGGACGAGCAGTACTTC. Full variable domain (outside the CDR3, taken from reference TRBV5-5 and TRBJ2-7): DAGVTQSPTHLIKTRGQQVTLRCSPISGHKSVSWYQQVLGQGPQFIFQYYEKEERGRGNFPDRFSARQFPNYSSELNVNALLLGDSALYLCASSYRSGGARDEQYFGPGTRLTVT.

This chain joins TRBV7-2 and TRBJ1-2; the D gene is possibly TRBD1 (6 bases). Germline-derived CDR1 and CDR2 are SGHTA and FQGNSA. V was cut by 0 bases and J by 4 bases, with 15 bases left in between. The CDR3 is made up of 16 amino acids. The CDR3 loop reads CASSLALDRLIYGYTF. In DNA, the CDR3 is TGTGCCAGCAGCTTAGCCCTGGACAGACTCATCTATGGCTACACCTTC.

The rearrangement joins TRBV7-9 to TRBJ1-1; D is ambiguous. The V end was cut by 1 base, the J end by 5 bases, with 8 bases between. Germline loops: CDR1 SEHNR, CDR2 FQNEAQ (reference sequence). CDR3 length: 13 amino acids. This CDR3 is CASSLVAYTEAFF. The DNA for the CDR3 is TGTGCCAGCAGCTTAGTGGCGTATACTGAAGCTTTCTTT. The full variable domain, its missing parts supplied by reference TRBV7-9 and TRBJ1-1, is DTGVSQNPRHKITKRGQNVTFRCDPISEHNRLYWYRQTLGQGPEFLTYFQNEAQLEKSRLLSDRFSAERPKGSFSTLEIQRTEQGDSAMYLCASSLVAYTEAFFGQGTRLTVV.

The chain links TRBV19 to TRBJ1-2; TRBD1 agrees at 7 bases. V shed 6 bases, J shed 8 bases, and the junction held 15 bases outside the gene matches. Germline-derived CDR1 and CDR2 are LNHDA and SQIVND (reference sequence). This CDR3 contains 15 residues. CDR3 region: CASSMLQGRSSGYTF. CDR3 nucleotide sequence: TGTGCCAGTAGCATGCTACAGGGGCGGAGTTCGGGCTACACCTTC.

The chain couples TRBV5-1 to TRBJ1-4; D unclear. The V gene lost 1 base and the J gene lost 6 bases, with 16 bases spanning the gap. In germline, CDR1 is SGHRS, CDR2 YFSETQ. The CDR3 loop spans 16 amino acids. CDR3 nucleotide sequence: TGCGCCAGCAGCTTGAGCCCTACTGGTCGGGATGAAAAACTGTTTTTT. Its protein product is CASSLSPTGRDEKLFF.

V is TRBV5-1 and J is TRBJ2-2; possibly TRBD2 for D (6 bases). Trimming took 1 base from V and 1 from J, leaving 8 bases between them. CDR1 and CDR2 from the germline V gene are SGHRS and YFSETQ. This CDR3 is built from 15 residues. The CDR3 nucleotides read TGCGCCAGCAGCTTGAGGCGGGGGAACACCGGGGAGCTGTTTTTT. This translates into CASSLRRGNTGELFF.

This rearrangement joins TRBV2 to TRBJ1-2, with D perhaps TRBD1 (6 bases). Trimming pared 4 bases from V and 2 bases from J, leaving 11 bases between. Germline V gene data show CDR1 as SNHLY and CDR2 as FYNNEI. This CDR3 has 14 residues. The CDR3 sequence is CASSAGATNYGYTF. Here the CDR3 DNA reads TGTGCCAGCAGTGCAGGGGCGACCAACTATGGCTACACCTTC.

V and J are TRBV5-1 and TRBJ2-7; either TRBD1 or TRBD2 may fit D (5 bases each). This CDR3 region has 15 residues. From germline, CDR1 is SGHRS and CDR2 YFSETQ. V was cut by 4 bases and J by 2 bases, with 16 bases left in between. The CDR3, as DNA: TGCGCCAGCAGCCTGTATTCGGGACCTCCCTACGAGCAGTACTTC. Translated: CASSLYSGPPYEQYF.

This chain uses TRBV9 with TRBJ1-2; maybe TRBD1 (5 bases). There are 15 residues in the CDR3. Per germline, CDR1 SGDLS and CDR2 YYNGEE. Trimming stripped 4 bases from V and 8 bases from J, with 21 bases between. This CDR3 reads CASSPSGAGLGGYTF. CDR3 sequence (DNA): TGTGCCAGCAGCCCTTCCGGGGCAGGGCTTGGGGGCTACACCTTC.

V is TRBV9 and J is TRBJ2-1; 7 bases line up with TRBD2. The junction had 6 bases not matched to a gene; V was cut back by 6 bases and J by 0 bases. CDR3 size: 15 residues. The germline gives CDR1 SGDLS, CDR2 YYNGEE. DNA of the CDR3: TGTGCCAGCACCCCGGGCGGGAGCTCCTACAATGAGCAGTTCTTC. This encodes CASTPGGSSYNEQFF.

DNA for the CDR3: TGTGCCAGTAGTATAACGGGGAATGAGCAGTTCTTC. The encoded protein is CASSITGNEQFF. The chain carries TRBV19 and TRBJ2-1, with D possibly being TRBD2 (5 bases). Germline V gene data show CDR1 as LNHDA and CDR2 as SQIVND (reference sequence). This CDR3 is built from 12 residues. V lost 2 bases to trimming and J lost 7 bases, with 6 bases between them.

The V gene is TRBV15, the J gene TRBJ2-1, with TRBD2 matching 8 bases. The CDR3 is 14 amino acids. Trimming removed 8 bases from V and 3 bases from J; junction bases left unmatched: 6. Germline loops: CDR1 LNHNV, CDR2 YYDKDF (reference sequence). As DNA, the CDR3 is TGTGCCACCGCTCCCAGCGGGGGCTACAATGAGCAGTTCTTC. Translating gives CATAPSGGYNEQFF.

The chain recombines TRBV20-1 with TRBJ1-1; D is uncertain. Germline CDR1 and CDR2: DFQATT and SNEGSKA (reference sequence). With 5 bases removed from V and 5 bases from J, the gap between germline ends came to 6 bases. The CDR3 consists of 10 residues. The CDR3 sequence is CSARRTEAFF. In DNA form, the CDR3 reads TGCAGTGCTCGGCGAACTGAAGCTTTCTTT.

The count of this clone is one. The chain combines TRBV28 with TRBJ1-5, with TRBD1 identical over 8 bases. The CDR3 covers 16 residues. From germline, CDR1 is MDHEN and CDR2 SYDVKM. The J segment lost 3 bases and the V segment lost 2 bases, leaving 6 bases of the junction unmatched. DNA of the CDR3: TGTGCCAGCAGTTTAGGCAGGGGGCGAAACAATCAGCCCCAGCATTTT. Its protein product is CASSLGRGRNNQPQHF.